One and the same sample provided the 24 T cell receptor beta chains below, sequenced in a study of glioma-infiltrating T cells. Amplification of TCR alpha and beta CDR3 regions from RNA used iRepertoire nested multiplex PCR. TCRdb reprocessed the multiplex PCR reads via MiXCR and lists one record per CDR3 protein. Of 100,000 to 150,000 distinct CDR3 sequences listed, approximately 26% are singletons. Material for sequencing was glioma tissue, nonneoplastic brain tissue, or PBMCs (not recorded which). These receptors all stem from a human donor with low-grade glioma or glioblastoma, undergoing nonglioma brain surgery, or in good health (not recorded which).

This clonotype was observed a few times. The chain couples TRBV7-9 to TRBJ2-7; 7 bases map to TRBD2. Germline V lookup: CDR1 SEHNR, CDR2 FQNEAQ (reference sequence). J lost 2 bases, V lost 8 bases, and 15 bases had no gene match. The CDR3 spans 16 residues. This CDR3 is CASSRPVAGSTYEQYV. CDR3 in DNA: TGTGCCAGCTCCAGGCCGGTAGCGGGTTCTACCTACGAGCAGTACGTC.

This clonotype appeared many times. The CDR3 coding sequence is TGTGCCAGCAGCCTGTACAGGGATGAGCAGTTCTTC. This encodes CASSLYRDEQFF. This chain connects TRBV14 to TRBJ2-1; tentative D call: TRBD1 (6 bases). Trimming removed 4 bases at V and 8 bases at J, with 9 bases between. This CDR3 has 12 amino acids. Looked up from germline, CDR1 is SGHDN and CDR2 is FVKESK.

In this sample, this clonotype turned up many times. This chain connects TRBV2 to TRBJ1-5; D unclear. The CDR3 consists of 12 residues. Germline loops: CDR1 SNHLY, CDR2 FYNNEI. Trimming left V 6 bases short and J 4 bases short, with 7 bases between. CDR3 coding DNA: TGTGCCAGCAGAAGAGAGAATCAGCCCCAGCATTTT. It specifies CASRRENQPQHF.

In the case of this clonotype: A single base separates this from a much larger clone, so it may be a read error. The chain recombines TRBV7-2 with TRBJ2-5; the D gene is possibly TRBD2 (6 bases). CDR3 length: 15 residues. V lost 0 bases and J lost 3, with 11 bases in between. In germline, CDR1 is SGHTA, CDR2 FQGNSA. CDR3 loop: CASSLAGTDKETQYF. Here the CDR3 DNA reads TGTGCCAGCAGCTTAGCCGGGACTGACAAAGAGACCCAGTACTTC.

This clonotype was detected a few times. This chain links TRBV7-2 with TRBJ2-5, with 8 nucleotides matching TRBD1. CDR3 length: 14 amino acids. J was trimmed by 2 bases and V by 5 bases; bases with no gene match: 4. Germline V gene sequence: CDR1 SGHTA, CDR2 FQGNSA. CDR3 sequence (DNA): TGTGCCAGCAGCCCAGGGGGCCAACAAGAGACCCAGTACTTC. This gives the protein CASSPGGQQETQYF.

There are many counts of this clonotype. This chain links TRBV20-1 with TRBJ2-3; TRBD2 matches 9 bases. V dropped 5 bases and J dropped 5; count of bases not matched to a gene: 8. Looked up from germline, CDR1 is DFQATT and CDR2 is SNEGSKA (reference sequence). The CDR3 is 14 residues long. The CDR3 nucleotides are TGCAGTGCTGACCGCGGGGGGGCGGGAGATACGCAGTATTTT. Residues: CSADRGGAGDTQYF.

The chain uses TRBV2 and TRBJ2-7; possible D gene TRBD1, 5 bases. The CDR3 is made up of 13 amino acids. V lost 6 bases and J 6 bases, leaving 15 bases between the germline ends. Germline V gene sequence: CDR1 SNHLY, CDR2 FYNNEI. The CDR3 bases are TGTGCCAGCAGGGAACAGGCGTCCGGCGAGCAGTACGTC. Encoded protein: CASREQASGEQYV.

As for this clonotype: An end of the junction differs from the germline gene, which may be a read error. CDR3 sequence reads: CSARDPWTSGFRETKYF. The CDR3, as DNA: TGCAGTGCTAGAGATCCCTGGACTAGCGGGTTTCGAGAGACCAAGTACTTC. The chain is built from TRBV20-1 and TRBJ2-5, with 11 bases matching TRBD2. Germline V gene lookup returns CDR1 DFQATT and CDR2 SNEGSKA (reference sequence). CDR3 size: 17 residues.

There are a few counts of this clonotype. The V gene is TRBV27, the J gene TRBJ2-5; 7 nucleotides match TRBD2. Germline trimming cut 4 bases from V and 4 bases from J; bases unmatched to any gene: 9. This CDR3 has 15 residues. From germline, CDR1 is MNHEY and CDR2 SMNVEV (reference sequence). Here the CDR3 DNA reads TGTGCCAGCAGTTCCCAGGGACGACTAGCAGAGACCCAGTACTTC. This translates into CASSSQGRLAETQYF.

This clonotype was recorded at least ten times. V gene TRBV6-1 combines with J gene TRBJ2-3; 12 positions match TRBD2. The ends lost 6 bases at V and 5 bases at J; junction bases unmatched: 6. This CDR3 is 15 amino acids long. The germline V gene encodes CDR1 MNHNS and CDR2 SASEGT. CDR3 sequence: CASSPTSGGVDTQYF. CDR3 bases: TGTGCCAGCAGCCCGACTAGCGGGGGTGTAGATACGCAGTATTTT.

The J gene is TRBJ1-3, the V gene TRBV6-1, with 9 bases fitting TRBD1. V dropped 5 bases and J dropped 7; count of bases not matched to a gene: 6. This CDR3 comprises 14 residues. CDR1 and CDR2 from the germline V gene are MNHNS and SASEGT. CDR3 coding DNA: TGTGCCAGCAGTCCCGGGACAGGGTACAACACCATATATTTT. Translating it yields CASSPGTGYNTIYF.

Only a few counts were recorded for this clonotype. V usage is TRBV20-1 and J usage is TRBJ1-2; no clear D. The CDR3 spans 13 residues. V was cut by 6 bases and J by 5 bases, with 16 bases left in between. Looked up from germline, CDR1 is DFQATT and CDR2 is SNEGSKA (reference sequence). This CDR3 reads CSAARSSYYGYTF. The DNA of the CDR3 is TGCAGTGCCGCCCGGTCTTCCTATTATGGCTACACCTTC.

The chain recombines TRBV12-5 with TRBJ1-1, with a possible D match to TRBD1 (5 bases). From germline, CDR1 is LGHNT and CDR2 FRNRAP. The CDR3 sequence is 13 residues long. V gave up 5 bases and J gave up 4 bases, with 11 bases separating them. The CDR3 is CASGQGPSTEAFF. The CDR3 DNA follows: TGTGCTAGTGGTCAGGGCCCCAGCACTGAAGCTTTCTTT.

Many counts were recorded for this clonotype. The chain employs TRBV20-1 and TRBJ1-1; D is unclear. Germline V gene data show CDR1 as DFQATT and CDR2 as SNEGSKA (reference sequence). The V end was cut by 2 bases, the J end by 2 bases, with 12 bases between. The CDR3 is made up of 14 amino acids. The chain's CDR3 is CSARPGAANTEAFF. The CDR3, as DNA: TGCAGTGCTAGACCCGGCGCAGCTAACACTGAAGCTTTCTTT.

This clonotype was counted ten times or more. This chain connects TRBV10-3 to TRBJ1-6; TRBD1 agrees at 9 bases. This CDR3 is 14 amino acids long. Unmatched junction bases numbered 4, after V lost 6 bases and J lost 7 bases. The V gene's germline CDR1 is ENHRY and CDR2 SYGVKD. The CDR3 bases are TGTGCCATCAGCCGGGACAGGGTGAATTCACCCCTCCACTTT. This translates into CAISRDRVNSPLHF.

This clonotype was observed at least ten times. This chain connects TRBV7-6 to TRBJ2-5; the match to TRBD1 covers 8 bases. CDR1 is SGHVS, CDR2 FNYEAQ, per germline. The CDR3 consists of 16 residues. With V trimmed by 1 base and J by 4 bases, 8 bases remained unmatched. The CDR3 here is CASSLEAGQGLETQYF. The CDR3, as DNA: TGTGCCAGCAGCTTAGAGGCTGGACAGGGACTAGAGACCCAGTACTTC.

CDR3 nucleotides: TGTGCCAGCAGTGAATATCTGATGGTGTACGAGCAGTACGTC. Its translation is CASSEYLMVYEQYV. The V call is TRBV2, the J call TRBJ2-7; D is ambiguous. Germline V CDR1 and CDR2: SNHLY, FYNNEI. V was pared by 2 bases and J by 4 bases, with 12 bases between. The CDR3 has 14 amino acids.

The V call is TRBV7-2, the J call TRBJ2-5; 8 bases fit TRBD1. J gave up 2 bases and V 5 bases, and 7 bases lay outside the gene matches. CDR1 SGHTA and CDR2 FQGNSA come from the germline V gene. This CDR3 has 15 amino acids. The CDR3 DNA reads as TGTGCCAGCAGCCAGGACAGGGCTTATCAAGAGACCCAGTACTTC. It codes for CASSQDRAYQETQYF.

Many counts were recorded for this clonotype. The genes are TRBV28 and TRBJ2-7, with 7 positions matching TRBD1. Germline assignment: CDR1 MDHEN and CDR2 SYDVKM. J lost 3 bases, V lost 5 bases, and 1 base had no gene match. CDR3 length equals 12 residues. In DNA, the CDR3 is TGTGCCAGCAGTAGGACAGGCTACGAGCAGTACGTC. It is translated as CASSRTGYEQYV.

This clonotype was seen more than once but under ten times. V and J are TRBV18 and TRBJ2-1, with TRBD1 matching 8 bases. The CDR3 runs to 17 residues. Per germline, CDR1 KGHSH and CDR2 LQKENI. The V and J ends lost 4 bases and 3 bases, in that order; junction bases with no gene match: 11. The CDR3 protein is CASSLLKPGTGYNEQFF. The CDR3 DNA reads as TGTGCCAGCTCACTTCTTAAACCTGGGACAGGCTACAATGAGCAGTTCTTC.

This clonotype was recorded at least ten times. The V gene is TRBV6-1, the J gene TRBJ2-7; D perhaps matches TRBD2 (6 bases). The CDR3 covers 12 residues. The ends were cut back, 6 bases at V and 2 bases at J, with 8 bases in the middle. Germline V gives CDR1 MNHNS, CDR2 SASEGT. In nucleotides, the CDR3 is TGTGCCAGCAGGGGACTGACCTACGAGCAGTACGTC. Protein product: CASRGLTYEQYV.

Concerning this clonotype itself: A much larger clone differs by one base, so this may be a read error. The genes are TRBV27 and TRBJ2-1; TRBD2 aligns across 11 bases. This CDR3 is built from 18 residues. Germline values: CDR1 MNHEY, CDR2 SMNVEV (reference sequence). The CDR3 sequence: CASSLSLSGTSGLYKQSF. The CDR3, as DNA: TGTGCCAGCAGTTTATCCCTGTCCGGGACTAGCGGCCTATATAAACAGTCCTTC.

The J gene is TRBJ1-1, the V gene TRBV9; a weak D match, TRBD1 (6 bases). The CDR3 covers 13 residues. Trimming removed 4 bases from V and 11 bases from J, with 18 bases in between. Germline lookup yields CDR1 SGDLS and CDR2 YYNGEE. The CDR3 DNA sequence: TGTGCCAGCAGCCCCGACCCGGGGGCTCATGCTTTCTTT. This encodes CASSPDPGAHAFF.

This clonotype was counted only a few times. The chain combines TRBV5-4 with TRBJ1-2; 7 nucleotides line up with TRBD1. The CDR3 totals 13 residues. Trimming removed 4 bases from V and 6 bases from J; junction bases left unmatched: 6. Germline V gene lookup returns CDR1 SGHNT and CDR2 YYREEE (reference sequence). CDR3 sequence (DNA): TGTGCCAGCAGCGTAGGACAGGACCATGGCTACACCTTC. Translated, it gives CASSVGQDHGYTF.